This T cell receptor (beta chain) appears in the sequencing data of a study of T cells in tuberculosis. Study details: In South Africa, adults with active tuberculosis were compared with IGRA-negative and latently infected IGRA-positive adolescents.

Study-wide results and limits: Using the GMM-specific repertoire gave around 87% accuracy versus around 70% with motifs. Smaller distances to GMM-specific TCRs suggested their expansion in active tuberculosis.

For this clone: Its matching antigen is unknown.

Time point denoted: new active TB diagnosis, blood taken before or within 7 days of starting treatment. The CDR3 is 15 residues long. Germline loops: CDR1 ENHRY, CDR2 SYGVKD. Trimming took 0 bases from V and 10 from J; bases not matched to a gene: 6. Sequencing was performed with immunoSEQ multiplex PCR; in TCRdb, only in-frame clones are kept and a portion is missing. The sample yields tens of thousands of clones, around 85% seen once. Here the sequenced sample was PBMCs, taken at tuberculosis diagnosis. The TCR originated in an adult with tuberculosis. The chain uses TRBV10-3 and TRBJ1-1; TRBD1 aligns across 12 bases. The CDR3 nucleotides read TGTGCCATCAGTGAGTCGGGGGGACAGGGGGCAGGAGCTTTCTTT. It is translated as CAISESGGQGAGAFF.